This T cell receptor beta chain comes out of a study of cytomegalovirus exposure and HLA in healthy donors. PCR used 60 Vbeta primers and 13 Jbeta primers. Assay: immunoSEQ multiplex PCR; the TCRdb copy retains only in-frame clones and omits some. The sample lists about 21,000 clones; around 82% were seen once. The CDR3 is 15 amino acids. Trimming removed 3 bases at V and 5 bases at J, with 14 bases between. Germline assignment: CDR1 LNHDA and CDR2 SQIVND (reference sequence). Concerning this clone itself: No antigen is known for it.

Study-wide points: A previous analysis found most TCR beta V segments productive roughly 87% or roughly 30% of the time. Later on, analysis showed that most CMV-associated TCR beta chains appeared to be HLA-restricted.

V gene TRBV19 combines with J gene TRBJ2-1; maybe TRBD1 (6 bases). The sample comprised PBMCs. This receptor was taken from a man aged 60 to 75 in good health and CMV-seronegative. CDR3 DNA: TGTGCCAGTAGTATCGGTACAGGGTCAAACAATGAGCAGTTCTTC. As protein: CASSIGTGSNNEQFF. Full variable domain (outside the CDR3, taken from reference TRBV19 and TRBJ2-1): DGGITQSPKYLFRKEGQNVTLSCEQNLNHDAMYWYRQDPGQGLRLIYYSQIVNDFQKGDIAEGYSVSREKKESFPLTVTSAQKNPTAFYLCASSIGTGSNNEQFFGPGTRLTVL.